Below are 21 T cell receptor beta chains sequenced from a single sample in a study of cytomegalovirus exposure and HLA in healthy donors (dated by TCRdb to about 2017). The library was obtained by the immunoSEQ multiplex PCR assay. For the multiplex PCR, a mixture combining 60 forward primers for TCR Vbeta segments and 13 reverse primers for TCR Jbeta segments was used. TCRdb re-hosts the immuneACCESS table, in-frame sequences only. Its copies lack some clones; in the studies checked, an unresolved V gene accounts for under half of them, and the cause for the rest is not known. This sample gives 110,000 or so clones in total; less than 80% of them show up just once. Of the sample, roughly 12% falls within the top ten clones. Source material: PBMCs. The source is a woman between 50 and 59 years old in good health and CMV-seropositive.

This clone has a single count. J is TRBJ1-1 and V is TRBV19; no definite D call. There are 14 residues in the CDR3. Trimming left V 8 bases short and J 1 base short, with 14 bases between. Germline values: CDR1 LNHDA, CDR2 SQIVND (reference sequence). CDR3 protein: CASQLPEGNTEAFF. CDR3 DNA: TGTGCCAGTCAACTCCCGGAGGGGAACACTGAAGCTTTCTTT.

This clone has more than one count but fewer than ten. The chain recombines TRBV7-8 with TRBJ1-5; no firm D call. V was cut by 2 bases and J by 3 bases, with 5 bases left in between. This CDR3 has 13 residues. The germline V gene encodes CDR1 SGHVS and CDR2 FQNEAQ. Here the CDR3 DNA reads TGTGCCAGCAGCTTATTCCACAATCAGCCCCAGCATTTT. Amino acids: CASSLFHNQPQHF.

The chain links TRBV19 to TRBJ1-5; the D is unclear. Trimming stripped 5 bases from V and 7 bases from J, with 15 bases between. The CDR3 runs to 14 residues. Germline V lookup: CDR1 LNHDA, CDR2 SQIVND (reference sequence). The chain's CDR3 is CASSSRETGQPQHF. In nucleotides, the CDR3 is TGTGCCAGTAGTTCCCGGGAGACTGGCCAGCCCCAGCATTTT.

V and J are TRBV10-1 and TRBJ1-2; TRBD1 matches 8 bases. The germline gives CDR1 WNHNN, CDR2 SYGVQD (reference sequence). V was clipped by 5 bases and J by 4 bases; unmatched bases: 12. The CDR3 length is 16 residues. The chain's CDR3 is CASSPGQGTAGYGYTF. The CDR3, as DNA: TGCGCCAGCAGTCCCGGACAGGGAACAGCGGGCTATGGCTACACCTTC.

This rearrangement joins TRBV5-1 to TRBJ2-2, with TRBD1 matching 7 bases. This CDR3 is 15 amino acids long. The J segment lost 4 bases and the V segment lost 4 bases, leaving 7 bases of the junction unmatched. Germline CDR1 reads SGHRS; CDR2 reads YFSETQ. For the CDR3, the DNA is TGCGCCAGCAGCCTTGGGGACAGCTTCACCGGGGAGCTGTTTTTT. Protein sequence: CASSLGDSFTGELFF. The full variable domain, with the rest looked up from reference TRBV5-1 and TRBJ2-2, is KAGVTQTPRYLIKTRGQQVTLSCSPISGHRSVSWYQQTPGQGLQFLFEYFSETQRNKGNFPGRFSGRQFSNSRSEMNVSTLELGDSALYLCASSLGDSFTGELFFGEGSRLTVL.

The chain carries TRBV2 and TRBJ1-5; TRBD1 aligns across 8 bases. There are 18 residues in the CDR3. Trimming took 4 bases from V and 1 from J; bases not matched to a gene: 12. CDR1 and CDR2 (germline): SNHLY, FYNNEI. CDR3 amino acids: CASSAAQGAGKSNQPQHF. The CDR3 bases are TGTGCCAGCAGTGCGGCGCAGGGGGCCGGGAAGAGCAATCAGCCCCAGCATTTT.

A few counts support this clone. The chain employs TRBV30 and TRBJ1-5, with D unresolved. V lost 2 bases and J 5 bases, leaving 16 bases between the germline ends. CDR3 length equals 15 residues. CDR1 and CDR2 from the germline V gene are GTSNPN and SVGIG (reference sequence). CDR3 in amino acids: CAWSPKSRVDQPQHF. The CDR3 nucleotides are TGTGCCTGGAGTCCGAAGTCTAGAGTTGATCAGCCCCAGCATTTT. The full variable domain, in which reference TRBV30 and TRBJ1-5 provide the parts outside the CDR3, is SQTIHQWPATLVQPVGSPLSLECTVEGTSNPNLYWYRQAAGRGLQLLFYSVGIGQISSEVPQNLSASRPQDRQFILSSKKLLLSDSGFYLCAWSPKSRVDQPQHFGDGTRLSIL.

The CDR3 nucleotides read TGTGCCAGCAGCGCGGACAGGGAAGGGGAGCAGTACTTC. Residues: CASSADREGEQYF. The rearrangement uses TRBV11-2 and TRBJ2-7; 8 nucleotides align to TRBD1. The CDR3 runs to 13 residues. Germline assignment: CDR1 SGHAT and CDR2 FQNNGV. Unmatched junction bases numbered 7, after V lost 5 bases and J lost 7 bases.

The J gene is TRBJ1-2, the V gene TRBV19; 10 positions match TRBD1. This CDR3 region has 15 residues. Germline assignment: CDR1 LNHDA and CDR2 SQIVND (reference sequence). The V segment lost 5 bases and the J segment 5 bases; nucleotides outside the gene matches: 8. The CDR3 DNA reads TGTGCCAGTAGTTTCGGGACAGGGGATCTTTATGGCTACACCTTC. This sequence encodes CASSFGTGDLYGYTF.

The rearrangement joins TRBV2 to TRBJ2-5; weak D call: TRBD2 (6 bases). Germline CDR1 and CDR2: SNHLY and FYNNEI. This CDR3 comprises 15 residues. Deletions cut 2 bases from V and 0 bases from J, with 10 bases between. This chain's CDR3 is CASSESRDYQETQYF. CDR3 sequence (DNA): TGTGCCAGCAGTGAATCCCGGGACTACCAAGAGACCCAGTACTTC. Complete variable domain (other parts from reference TRBV2 and TRBJ2-5): EPEVTQTPSHQVTQMGQEVILRCVPISNHLYFYWYRQILGQKVEFLVSFYNNEISEKSEIFDDQFSVERPDGSNFTLKIRSTKLEDSAMYFCASSESRDYQETQYFGPGTRLLVL.

This chain connects TRBV7-9 to TRBJ2-7; perhaps TRBD1 as D (5 bases). CDR1 and CDR2 (germline): SEHNR, FQNEAQ (reference sequence). V lost 4 bases to trimming and J lost 0 bases, with 16 bases between them. The CDR3 sequence is 16 residues long. The chain's CDR3 is CASSYFDSPSSYEQYF. The CDR3 DNA sequence: TGTGCCAGCAGCTACTTCGACAGTCCGAGCTCCTACGAGCAGTACTTC.

This clone was recorded once. The rearrangement links TRBV27 to TRBJ2-7, with 7 bases lining up with TRBD2. Germline CDR1 is MNHEY and CDR2 is SMNVEV (reference sequence). This CDR3 contains 18 residues. V lost 5 bases to trimming and J lost 1 base; unmatched junction nucleotides: 17. The CDR3 here is CASSESKRGFTGSYEQYF. CDR3 nucleotide sequence: TGTGCCAGCAGTGAATCCAAGCGGGGATTTACTGGGTCCTACGAGCAGTACTTC.

The chain couples TRBV5-1 to TRBJ2-7, with 8 nucleotides matching TRBD2. Germline V gives CDR1 SGHRS, CDR2 YFSETQ. V trimming: 4 bases; J trimming: 5 bases; junction bases outside the gene matches: 8. The CDR3 covers 14 residues. CDR3 in amino acids: CASSGMSGSDEQYF. CDR3 nucleotides: TGCGCCAGCAGCGGGATGAGCGGGAGCGACGAGCAGTACTTC.

This clone was seen just once. The V gene is TRBV7-2, the J gene TRBJ2-7; 7 bases line up with TRBD2. This CDR3 has 13 amino acids. Germline-derived CDR1 and CDR2 are SGHTA and FQGNSA. Here the CDR3 DNA reads TGTGCTTCGGGCGGGAGAGGTTGGAACGAGCAGTACTTC. Amino acid sequence: CASGGRGWNEQYF.

The J gene is TRBJ1-5, the V gene TRBV9; 9 bases line up with TRBD1. The V gene end was trimmed by 3 bases and the J gene end by 5 bases; junction bases not matched to a gene: 6. CDR3 length: 15 amino acids. The V gene's germline CDR1 is SGDLS and CDR2 YYNGEE. In DNA form, the CDR3 reads TGTGCCAGCAGCGAGTGGGACAGGGTGGATCAGCCCCAGCATTTT. Its translation: CASSEWDRVDQPQHF.

The CDR3 region is CASSDQTGWEEKLFF. The CDR3 nucleotides read TGTGCCAGCAGCGATCAGACAGGATGGGAAGAAAAACTGTTTTTT. The rearrangement uses TRBV7-9 and TRBJ1-4; D possibly corresponds to TRBD1 (6 bases). This CDR3 spans 15 amino acids. Per germline, CDR1 SEHNR and CDR2 FQNEAQ (reference sequence). Trimming removed 5 bases from V and 8 bases from J, with 18 bases in between.

The rearrangement uses TRBV9 and TRBJ2-2, with 7 nucleotides matching TRBD1. Losses at the gene ends were 0 bases for V and 4 bases for J; bases not matched to a gene: 6. This CDR3 is built from 16 residues. Looked up from germline, CDR1 is SGDLS and CDR2 is YYNGEE. The CDR3 coding sequence is TGTGCCAGCAGCGTAGCACCGGGACAGACCACCGGGGAGCTGTTTTTT. Translated: CASSVAPGQTTGELFF.

This clone was picked up a small number of times. The chain recombines TRBV19 with TRBJ1-4; D unresolved. Germline CDR1 and CDR2: LNHDA and SQIVND (reference sequence). The CDR3 loop spans 12 amino acids. Trimming cost V 5 bases and J 4 bases, with 5 bases left between them. CDR3 nucleotides: TGTGCCAGTAGTTCAAATAATGAAAAACTGTTTTTT. It encodes CASSSNNEKLFF. The full variable domain, with the rest looked up from reference TRBV19 and TRBJ1-4, is DGGITQSPKYLFRKEGQNVTLSCEQNLNHDAMYWYRQDPGQGLRLIYYSQIVNDFQKGDIAEGYSVSREKKESFPLTVTSAQKNPTAFYLCASSSNNEKLFFGSGTQLSVL.

J is TRBJ1-2 and V is TRBV6-4; 8 bases line up with TRBD1. Germline values: CDR1 MRHNA, CDR2 SNTAGT. The CDR3 totals 16 residues. J was trimmed by 8 bases and V by 1 base; bases with no gene match: 12. The DNA of the CDR3 is TGTGCCAGCAGTGACTATCCGGGACAGGCTATTTCCGGCTACACCTTC. Its translation: CASSDYPGQAISGYTF.

This clone was counted between two and nine times. CDR3 coding DNA: TGTGCCAGCAGCCTAGTTCCGGGACAGGGCTTCTATGGCTACACCTTC. This codes for CASSLVPGQGFYGYTF. This chain joins TRBV5-4 and TRBJ1-2; 9 bases match TRBD1. The germline gives CDR1 SGHNT, CDR2 YYREEE (reference sequence). The junction had 11 bases not matched to a gene; V was cut back by 4 bases and J by 4 bases. This CDR3 has 16 amino acids.

The chain is built from TRBV7-9 and TRBJ2-1; 12 nucleotides agree with TRBD2. Germline-derived CDR1 and CDR2 are SEHNR and FQNEAQ (reference sequence). The CDR3 spans 16 residues. V shed 5 bases, J shed 6 bases, and the junction held 8 bases outside the gene matches. CDR3 nucleotide sequence: TGTGCCAGCAGCCGGACTAGCGGGAAGGGCATCAATGAGCAGTTCTTC. This encodes CASSRTSGKGINEQFF.